The T cell receptor (beta chain) under discussion was sequenced for a study of chemoradiotherapy in HPV16-positive cancers. As for the study in general: A couple of HPV16-positive patients' cells yielded candidate HPV-specific clones and common motifs.

As regards this clone: Its antigen is still unknown.

Sequencing was performed with immunoSEQ multiplex PCR; in TCRdb, only in-frame clones are kept and a portion is missing. The repertoire holds a few thousand clones, with roughly 90% as singletons. Study-level points and caveats: During treatment, candidate HPV-specific clones and E7-related motifs expanded in tumor. The functional HPV-specific definition rests on just a couple of HPV16-positive patients. In HPV16-positive patients, HPV-responsive T-cell expansion tracked better recurrence-free survival.

Deletions cut 5 bases from V and 1 base from J, with 12 bases between. The CDR3 covers 15 residues. Germline CDR1 is LNHDA and CDR2 is SQIVND (reference sequence). V and J are TRBV19 and TRBJ2-1; no clear D. The clonotype originates from a human donor with HPV-associated anogenital cancer. Source: tumor tissue, taken from a patient who underwent chemoradiotherapy. The DNA of the CDR3 is TGTGCCAGTAGTCCCCGCCTCGGGTCCTACAATGAGCAGTTCTTC. Protein sequence: CASSPRLGSYNEQFF.